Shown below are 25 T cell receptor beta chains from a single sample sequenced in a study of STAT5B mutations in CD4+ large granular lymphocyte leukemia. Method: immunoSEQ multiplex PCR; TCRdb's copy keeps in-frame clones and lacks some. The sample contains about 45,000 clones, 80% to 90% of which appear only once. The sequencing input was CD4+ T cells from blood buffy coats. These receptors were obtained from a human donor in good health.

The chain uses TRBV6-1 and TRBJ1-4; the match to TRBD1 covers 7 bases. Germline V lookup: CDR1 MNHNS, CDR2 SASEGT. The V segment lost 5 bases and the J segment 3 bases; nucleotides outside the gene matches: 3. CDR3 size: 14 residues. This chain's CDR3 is CASSQTGSNEKLFF. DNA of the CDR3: TGTGCCAGCAGTCAGACAGGGTCTAATGAAAAACTGTTTTTT.

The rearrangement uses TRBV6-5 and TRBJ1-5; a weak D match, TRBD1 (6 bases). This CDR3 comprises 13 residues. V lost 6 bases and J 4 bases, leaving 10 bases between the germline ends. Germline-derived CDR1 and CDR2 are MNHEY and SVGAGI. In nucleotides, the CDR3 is TGTGCCAGCAGCCTACAGGGAAATCAGCCCCAGCATTTT. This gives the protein CASSLQGNQPQHF.

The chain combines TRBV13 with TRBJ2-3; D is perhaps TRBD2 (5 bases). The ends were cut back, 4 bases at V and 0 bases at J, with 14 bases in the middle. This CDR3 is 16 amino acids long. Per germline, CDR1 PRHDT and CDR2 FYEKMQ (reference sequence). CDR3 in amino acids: CASSYRADRSTDTQYF. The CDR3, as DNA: TGTGCCAGCAGCTACCGAGCGGACCGAAGCACAGATACGCAGTATTTT.

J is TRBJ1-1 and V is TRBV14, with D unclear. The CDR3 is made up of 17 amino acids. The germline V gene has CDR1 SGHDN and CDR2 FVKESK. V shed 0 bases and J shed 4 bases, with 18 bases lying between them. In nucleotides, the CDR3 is TGTGCCAGCAGCCAAGATCTTAGGGAGGGATTGGGCACTGAAGCTTTCTTT. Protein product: CASSQDLREGLGTEAFF. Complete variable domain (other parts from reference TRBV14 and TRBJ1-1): EAGVTQFPSHSVIEKGQTVTLRCDPISGHDNLYWYRRVMGKEIKFLLHFVKESKQDESGMPNNRFLAERTGGTYSTLKVQPAELEDSGVYFCASSQDLREGLGTEAFFGQGTRLTVV.

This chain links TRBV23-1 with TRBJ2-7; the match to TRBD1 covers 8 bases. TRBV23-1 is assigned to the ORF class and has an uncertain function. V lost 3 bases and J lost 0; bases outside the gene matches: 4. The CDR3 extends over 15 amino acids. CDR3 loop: CASSQPGQGSYEQYF. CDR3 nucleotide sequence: TGCGCCAGCAGTCAGCCCGGACAGGGCTCCTACGAGCAGTACTTC.

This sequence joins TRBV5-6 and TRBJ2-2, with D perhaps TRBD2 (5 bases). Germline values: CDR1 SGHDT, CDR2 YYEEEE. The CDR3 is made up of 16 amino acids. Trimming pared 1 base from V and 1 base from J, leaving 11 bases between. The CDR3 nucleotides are TGTGCCAGCAGCTTGCTCCAGAGGGAGAACACCGGGGAGCTGTTTTTT. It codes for CASSLLQRENTGELFF.

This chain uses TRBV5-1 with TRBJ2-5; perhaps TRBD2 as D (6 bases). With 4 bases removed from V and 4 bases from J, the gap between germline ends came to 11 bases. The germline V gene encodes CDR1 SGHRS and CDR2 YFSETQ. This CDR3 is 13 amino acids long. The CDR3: CASSTVGGETQYF. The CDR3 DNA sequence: TGCGCCAGCAGCACGGTGGGGGGAGAGACCCAGTACTTC.

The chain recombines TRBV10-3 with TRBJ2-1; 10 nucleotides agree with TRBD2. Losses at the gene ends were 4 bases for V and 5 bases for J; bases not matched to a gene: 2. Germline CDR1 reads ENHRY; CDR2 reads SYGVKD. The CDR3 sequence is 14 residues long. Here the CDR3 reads CAISGSGRDNEQFF. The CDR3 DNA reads TGTGCCATCAGTGGAAGCGGGAGGGACAATGAGCAGTTCTTC.

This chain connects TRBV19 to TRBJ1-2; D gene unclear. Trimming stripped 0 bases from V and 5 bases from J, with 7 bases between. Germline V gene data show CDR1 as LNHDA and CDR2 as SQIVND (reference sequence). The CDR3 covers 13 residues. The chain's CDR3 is CASSIDQKYGYTF. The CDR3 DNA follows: TGTGCCAGTAGTATAGACCAGAAATATGGCTACACCTTC.

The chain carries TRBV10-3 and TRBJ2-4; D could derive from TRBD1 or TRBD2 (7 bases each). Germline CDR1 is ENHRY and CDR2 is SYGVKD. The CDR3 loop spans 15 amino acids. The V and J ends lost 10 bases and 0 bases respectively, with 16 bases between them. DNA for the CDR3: TGTGCCACGAGCGGGACAGTATTAGCCAAAAACATTCAGTACTTC. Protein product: CATSGTVLAKNIQYF.

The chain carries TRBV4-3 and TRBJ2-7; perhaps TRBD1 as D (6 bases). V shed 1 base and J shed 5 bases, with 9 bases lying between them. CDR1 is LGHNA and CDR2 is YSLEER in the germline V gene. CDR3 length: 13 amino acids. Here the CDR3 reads CASSQVSGDEQYF. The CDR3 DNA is TGCGCCAGCAGCCAAGTTTCAGGGGACGAGCAGTACTTC.

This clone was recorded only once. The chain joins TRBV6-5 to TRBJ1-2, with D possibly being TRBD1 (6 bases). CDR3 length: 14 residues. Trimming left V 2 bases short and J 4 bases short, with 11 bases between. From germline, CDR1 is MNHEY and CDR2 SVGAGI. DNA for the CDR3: TGTGCCAGCAGTTACGGGGGAGGGGGCTATGGCTACACCTTC. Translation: CASSYGGGGYGYTF.

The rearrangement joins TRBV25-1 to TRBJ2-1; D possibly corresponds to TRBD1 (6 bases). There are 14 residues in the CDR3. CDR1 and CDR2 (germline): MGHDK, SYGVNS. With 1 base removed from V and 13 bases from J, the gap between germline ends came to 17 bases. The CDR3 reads CASSEWGQGTYQFF. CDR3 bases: TGTGCCAGCAGTGAATGGGGGCAGGGAACTTATCAGTTCTTC.

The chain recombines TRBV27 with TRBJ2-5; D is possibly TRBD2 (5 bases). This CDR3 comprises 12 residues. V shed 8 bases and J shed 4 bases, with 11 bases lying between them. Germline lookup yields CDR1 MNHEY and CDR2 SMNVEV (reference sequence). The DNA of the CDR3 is TGTGCCAGCGGAGGTCGGACAGAGACCCAGTACTTC. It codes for CASGGRTETQYF.

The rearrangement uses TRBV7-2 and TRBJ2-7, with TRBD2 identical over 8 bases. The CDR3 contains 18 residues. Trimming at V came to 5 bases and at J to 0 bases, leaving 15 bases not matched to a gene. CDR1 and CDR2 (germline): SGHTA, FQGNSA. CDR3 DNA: TGTGCCAGCAGCCCCCCCCGCGGCGGGAGGAAGGGCTCCTACGAGCAGTACTTC. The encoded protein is CASSPPRGGRKGSYEQYF.

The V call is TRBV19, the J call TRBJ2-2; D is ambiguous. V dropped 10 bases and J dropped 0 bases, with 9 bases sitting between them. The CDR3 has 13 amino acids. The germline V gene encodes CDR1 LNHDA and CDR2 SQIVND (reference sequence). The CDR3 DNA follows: TGTGCCACCCAGGTAACGAACACCGGGGAGCTGTTTTTT. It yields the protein CATQVTNTGELFF.

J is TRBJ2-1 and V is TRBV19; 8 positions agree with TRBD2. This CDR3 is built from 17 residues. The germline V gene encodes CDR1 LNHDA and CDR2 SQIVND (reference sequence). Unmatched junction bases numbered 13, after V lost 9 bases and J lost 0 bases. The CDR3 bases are TGTGCCAGACCTAACGGGAGGGAGGTCGACTCCTACAATGAGCAGTTCTTC. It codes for CARPNGREVDSYNEQFF.

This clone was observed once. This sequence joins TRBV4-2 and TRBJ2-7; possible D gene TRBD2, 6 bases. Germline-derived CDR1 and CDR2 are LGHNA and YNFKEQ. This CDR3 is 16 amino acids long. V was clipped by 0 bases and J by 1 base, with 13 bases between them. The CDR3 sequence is CASSQDSGLASYEQYF. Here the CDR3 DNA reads TGTGCCAGCAGCCAAGATAGCGGTCTAGCGTCCTACGAGCAGTACTTC.

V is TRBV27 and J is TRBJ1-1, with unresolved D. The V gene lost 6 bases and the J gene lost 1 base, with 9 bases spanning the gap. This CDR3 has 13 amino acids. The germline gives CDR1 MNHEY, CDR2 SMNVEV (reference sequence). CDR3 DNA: TGTGCCAGCAGAGACGGCAGGAACACTGAAGCTTTCTTT. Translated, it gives CASRDGRNTEAFF.

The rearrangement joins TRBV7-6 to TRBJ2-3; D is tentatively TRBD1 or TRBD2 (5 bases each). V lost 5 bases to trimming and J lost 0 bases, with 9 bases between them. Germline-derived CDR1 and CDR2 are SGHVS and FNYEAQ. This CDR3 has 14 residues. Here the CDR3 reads CASSPGTSTDTQYF. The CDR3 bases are TGTGCCAGCAGCCCCGGGACCAGCACAGATACGCAGTATTTT.

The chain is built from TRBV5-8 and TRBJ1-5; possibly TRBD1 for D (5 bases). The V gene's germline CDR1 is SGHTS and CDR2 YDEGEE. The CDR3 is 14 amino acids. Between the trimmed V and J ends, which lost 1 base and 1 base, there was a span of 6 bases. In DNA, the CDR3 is TGTGCCAGCAGCTTGTGGGGGAGCAATCAGCCCCAGCATTTT. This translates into CASSLWGSNQPQHF.

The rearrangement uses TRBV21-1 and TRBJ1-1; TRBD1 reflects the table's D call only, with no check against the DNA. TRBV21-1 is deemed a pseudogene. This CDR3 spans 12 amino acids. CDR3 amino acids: CASSDFQAEAFF. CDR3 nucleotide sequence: TGTGCCAGCAGCGATTTCCAGGCTGAAGCTTTCTTT.

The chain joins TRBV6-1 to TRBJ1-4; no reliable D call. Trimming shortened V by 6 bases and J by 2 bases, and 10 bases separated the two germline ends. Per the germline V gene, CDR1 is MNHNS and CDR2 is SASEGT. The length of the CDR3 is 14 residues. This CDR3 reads CASSPRRTNEKLFF. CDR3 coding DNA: TGTGCCAGCAGCCCGAGGCGGACTAATGAAAAACTGTTTTTT.

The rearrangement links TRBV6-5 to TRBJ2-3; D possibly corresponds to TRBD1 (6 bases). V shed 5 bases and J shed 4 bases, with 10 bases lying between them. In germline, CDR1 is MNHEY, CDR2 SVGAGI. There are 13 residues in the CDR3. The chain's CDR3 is CASSPTGPDTQYF. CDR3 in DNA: TGTGCCAGCAGTCCTACAGGGCCAGATACGCAGTATTTT.

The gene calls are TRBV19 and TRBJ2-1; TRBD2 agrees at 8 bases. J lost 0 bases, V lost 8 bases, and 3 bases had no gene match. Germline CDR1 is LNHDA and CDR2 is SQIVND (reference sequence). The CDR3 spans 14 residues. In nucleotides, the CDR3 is TGTGCCAGTTCCGGGACTAGCTCCTACAATGAGCAGTTCTTC. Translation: CASSGTSSYNEQFF.